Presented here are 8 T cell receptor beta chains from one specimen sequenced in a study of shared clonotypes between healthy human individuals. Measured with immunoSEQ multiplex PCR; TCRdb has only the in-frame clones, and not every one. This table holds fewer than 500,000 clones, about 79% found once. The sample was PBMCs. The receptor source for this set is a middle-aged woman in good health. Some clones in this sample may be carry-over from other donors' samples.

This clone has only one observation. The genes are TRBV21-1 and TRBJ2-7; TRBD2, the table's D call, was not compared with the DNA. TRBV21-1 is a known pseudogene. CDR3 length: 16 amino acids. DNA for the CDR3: TGTGCCAGCAGCACCGCTGCTAGCGGGAACTCCTACGAGCAGTACTTC. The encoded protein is CASSTAASGNSYEQYF.

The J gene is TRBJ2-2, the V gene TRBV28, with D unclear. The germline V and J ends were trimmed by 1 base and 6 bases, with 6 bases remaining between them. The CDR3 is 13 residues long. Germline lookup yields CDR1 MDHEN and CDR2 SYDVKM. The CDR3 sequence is CASSLLGPGELFF. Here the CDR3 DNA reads TGTGCCAGCAGTTTATTGGGCCCCGGGGAGCTGTTTTTT. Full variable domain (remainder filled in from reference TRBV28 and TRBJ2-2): DVKVTQSSRYLVKRTGEKVFLECVQDMDHENMFWYRQDPGLGLRLIYFSYDVKMKEKGDIPEGYSVSREKKERFSLILESASTNQTSMYLCASSLLGPGELFFGEGSRLTVL.

CDR3: CASSHSGRDNEQFF. CDR3 coding DNA: TGCGCCAGCAGCCACTCCGGGAGGGACAATGAGCAGTTCTTC. The chain has TRBV4-3 and TRBJ2-1, with TRBD2 matching 8 bases. The trim removed 3 bases at V and 5 bases at J, leaving 3 bases unmatched. The CDR3 loop spans 14 amino acids. The germline V gene encodes CDR1 LGHNA and CDR2 YSLEER.

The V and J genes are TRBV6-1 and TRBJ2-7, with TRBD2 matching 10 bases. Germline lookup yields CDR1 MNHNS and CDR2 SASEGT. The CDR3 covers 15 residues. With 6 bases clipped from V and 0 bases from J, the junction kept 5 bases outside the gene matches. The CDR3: CASRLSGRSSYEQYF. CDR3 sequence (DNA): TGTGCCAGCAGACTTAGCGGGAGGAGCTCCTACGAGCAGTACTTC.

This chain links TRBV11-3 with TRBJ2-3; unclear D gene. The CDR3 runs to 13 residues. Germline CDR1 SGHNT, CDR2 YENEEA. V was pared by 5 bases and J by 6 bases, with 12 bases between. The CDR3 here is CASSPPHGDTQYF. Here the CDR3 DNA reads TGTGCCAGCAGCCCTCCCCATGGGGATACGCAGTATTTT.

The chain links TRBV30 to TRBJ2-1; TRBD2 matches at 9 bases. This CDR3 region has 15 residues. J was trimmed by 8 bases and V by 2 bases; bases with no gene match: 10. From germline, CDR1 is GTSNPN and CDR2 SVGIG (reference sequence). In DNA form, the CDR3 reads TGTGCCTGGAGTTATTTGGAGCGGGAGGTCGATGAGCAGTTCTTC. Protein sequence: CAWSYLEREVDEQFF.

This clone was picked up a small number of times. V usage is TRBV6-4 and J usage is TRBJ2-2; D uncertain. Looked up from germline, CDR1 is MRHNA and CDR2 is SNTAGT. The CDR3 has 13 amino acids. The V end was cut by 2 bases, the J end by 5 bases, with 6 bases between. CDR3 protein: CASSDRSTGELFF. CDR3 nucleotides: TGTGCCAGCAGTGACAGGTCGACCGGGGAGCTGTTTTTT.

CDR3 sequence (DNA): TGTGCCAGCAGCTTAGGCACGGGAGGGCCGAGGGATACGCAGTATTTT. It specifies CASSLGTGGPRDTQYF. This sequence joins TRBV7-3 and TRBJ2-3; 8 bases map to TRBD2. CDR1 and CDR2 (germline): SGHTA, FQGTGA. The CDR3 has 16 amino acids. J was trimmed by 6 bases and V by 2 bases; bases with no gene match: 10.